These 15 T cell receptor beta chains were all obtained from the same sample, sequenced in a study of early T cells in non-severe SARS-CoV-2 infection. TCRdb fed the 5' RACE reads into MiXCR, producing one record per CDR3 protein. Among 30,000 to 35,000 distinct CDR3 sequences listed, approximately 5.2% were seen once. Sequenced material: whole blood. Receptors originate from an adult who was a healthcare worker with PCR-confirmed SARS-CoV-2 infection or an uninfected control (not recorded which).

The rearrangement uses TRBV6-1 and TRBJ2-1, with 9 bases identical to TRBD2. The length of the CDR3 is 15 residues. V was clipped by 2 bases and J by 9 bases; unmatched bases: 8. Germline assignment: CDR1 MNHNS and CDR2 SASEGT. In DNA, the CDR3 is TGTGCCAGCAGTGAAAGGGCTAGCGGGGTTGGTGAGCAGTTCTTC. Its translation is CASSERASGVGEQFF.

This clonotype appeared many times. The chain couples TRBV20-1 to TRBJ2-3, with TRBD2 matching over 10 bases. V lost 1 base, J lost 2 bases, and 3 bases stayed unmatched. Germline V gene sequence: CDR1 DFQATT, CDR2 SNEGSKA (reference sequence). The CDR3 extends over 15 amino acids. The CDR3 protein is CSARGGTSATDTQYF. The CDR3 DNA sequence: TGCAGTGCTAGAGGCGGGACTAGCGCCACAGATACGCAGTATTTT.

This clonotype has at least ten counts. The CDR3, as DNA: TGCAGTGCCCCGGGACAGGAAGACTATGGCTACACCTTC. This sequence encodes CSAPGQEDYGYTF. The rearrangement joins TRBV20-1 to TRBJ1-2, with 8 bases fitting TRBD1. The CDR3 is 13 residues long. After removal of 6 bases from V and 3 bases from J, the junction contained 6 bases not matched to a gene. The germline V gene encodes CDR1 DFQATT and CDR2 SNEGSKA (reference sequence).

As to this clonotype: This clone may be a read error of a much larger clone one base away. CDR3 coding DNA: TGTGCCACCAGTGATGCCCGGGTCCTAACAGAAACGCAGTATTTT. The encoded protein is CATSDARVLTETQYF. The chain carries TRBV24-1 and TRBJ2-3; D remains unclear. The CDR3 sequence is 15 residues long. Germline lookup yields CDR1 KGHDR and CDR2 SFDVKD.

This clonotype was observed many times. The V gene is TRBV29-1, the J gene TRBJ2-1; 12 nucleotides line up with TRBD2. V lost 6 bases and J lost 4; bases outside the gene matches: 16. Germline assignment: CDR1 SQVTM and CDR2 ANQGSEA. The CDR3 is 18 residues long. The CDR3 region has the DNA TGCAGCGTGGGGCCCCTAGCGGGAGGGCCTAGGTCGTACAATGAGCAGTTCTTC. It is translated as CSVGPLAGGPRSYNEQFF.

A word on this clonotype: The junction does not match germline at one end; this may be a read error. V and J are TRBV27 and TRBJ2-3, with D perhaps matching TRBD2 (5 bases). Germline V gene data show CDR1 as MNHEY and CDR2 as SMNVEV (reference sequence). This CDR3 region has 14 residues. The CDR3 loop is CASSSRDATDTQYF. Written as DNA, the CDR3 is TGTGCCAGTAGTTCCCGGGATGCCACAGATACGCAGTATTTT.

This clonotype was seen many times. This chain links TRBV28 with TRBJ1-3; D is ambiguous. Germline values: CDR1 MDHEN, CDR2 SYDVKM. CDR3 length: 14 amino acids. V lost 4 bases and J lost 2, with 9 bases in between. The DNA for the CDR3 is TGTGCCAGCAGTTGGGATAAACCTGGAAACACCATATATTTT. Translated, it gives CASSWDKPGNTIYF. The variable domain in full, completed from reference TRBV28 and TRBJ1-3, reads DVKVTQSSRYLVKRTGEKVFLECVQDMDHENMFWYRQDPGLGLRLIYFSYDVKMKEKGDIPEGYSVSREKKERFSLILESASTNQTSMYLCASSWDKPGNTIYFGEGSWLTVV.

This clonotype was counted ten times or more. The chain has TRBV6-5 and TRBJ2-1; 9 positions agree with TRBD2. The CDR3 sequence is 17 residues long. V was pared by 6 bases and J by 0 bases, with 9 bases of the junction left unmatched. Germline V gene data show CDR1 as MNHEY and CDR2 as SVGAGI. This CDR3 is CASSAGTSPGSYNEQFF. The CDR3 nucleotides read TGTGCCAGCAGCGCCGGGACTAGCCCCGGCTCCTACAATGAGCAGTTCTTC.

This clonotype showed up many times. The chain combines TRBV7-9 with TRBJ1-1, with 8 bases aligning to TRBD1. The CDR3 is 15 amino acids. V shed 4 bases and J 1 base; nucleotides not matched to a gene: 5. Germline-derived CDR1 and CDR2 are SEHNR and FQNEAQ (reference sequence). The CDR3 nucleotides are TGTGCCAGCAGCTCATCGACAGGGGCGAACACTGAAGCTTTCTTT. Amino acids: CASSSSTGANTEAFF.

This clonotype was picked up a small number of times. CDR3 loop: CASSLVGGHNSYNEQFF. CDR3 coding DNA: TGTGCCAGCAGTTTAGTTGGCGGACATAACTCCTACAATGAGCAGTTCTTC. V usage is TRBV28 and J usage is TRBJ2-1; possible D gene TRBD1, 5 bases. V lost 2 bases and J lost 0, with 14 bases in between. Germline lookup yields CDR1 MDHEN and CDR2 SYDVKM. This CDR3 region has 17 residues.

This clonotype was counted many times. The V and J genes are TRBV7-8 and TRBJ2-2; 9 bases are shared with TRBD2. This CDR3 contains 18 residues. The V gene end was trimmed by 1 base and the J gene end by 6 bases; junction bases not matched to a gene: 12. CDR1 is SGHVS and CDR2 is FQNEAQ in the germline V gene. The CDR3 DNA follows: TGTGCCAGCAGCTTAGATACCTTCGCGGGAGGGTCATCCGGGGAGCTGTTTTTT. This sequence encodes CASSLDTFAGGSSGELFF.

The sample holds many counts of this clonotype. V gene TRBV6-2 or TRBV6-3 combines with J gene TRBJ2-7, with D maybe TRBD2 (6 bases). The CDR3 is made up of 14 amino acids. Germline CDR1 MNHEY, CDR2 SVGEGT. V dropped 5 bases and J dropped 4 bases, with 15 bases sitting between them. The CDR3 region has the DNA TGTGCCAGCAGTGGCGGGACTCCTAATTACGAGCAGTACGTC. Translation: CASSGGTPNYEQYV.

This clonotype came up many times. The V call is TRBV2, the J call TRBJ2-5; 9 bases match TRBD1. CDR3 length: 15 residues. Trimming cost V 4 bases and J 5 bases; bases outside gene matches: 8. CDR1 is SNHLY and CDR2 is FYNNEI in the germline V gene. CDR3 DNA sequence: TGTGCCAGCAGTGGACAGGGGGTAGTATTGGAGACCCAGTACTTC. It encodes CASSGQGVVLETQYF.

This clonotype was recorded at least ten times. The genes are TRBV6-1 and TRBJ2-6, with a possible D match to TRBD1 (6 bases). V lost 7 bases, J lost 0 bases, and 13 bases lay in between. Germline CDR1 and CDR2: MNHNS and SASEGT. CDR3 length: 16 residues. The CDR3 region has the DNA TGTGCCAGCAAGCTCCGGGACATCTCTGGGGCCAACGTCCTGACTTTC. Translating it yields CASKLRDISGANVLTF.

This clonotype was recorded many times. The rearrangement links TRBV2 to TRBJ2-3, with D maybe TRBD1 (6 bases). The V gene lost 5 bases and the J gene lost 2 bases, with 14 bases spanning the gap. Germline V gene data show CDR1 as SNHLY and CDR2 as FYNNEI. The CDR3 loop spans 15 amino acids. CDR3 protein: CASSPPDRVTDTQYF. The CDR3 DNA follows: TGTGCCAGCAGTCCACCGGACAGAGTCACAGATACGCAGTATTTT.